Listed here are 31 T cell receptor beta chains from one sample, sequenced in a study of metastatic and nonmetastatic thyroid tumors. There were no patients who had received any treatment before thyroid surgery. TCRdb used MiXCR to call clones anew from the PCR reads. The repertoire holds roughly 36,000 clones, with 9.5% to 14% as singletons. The sequenced sample consisted of blood. The receptors derive from a female donor with papillary thyroid cancer or a benign thyroid nodule (not recorded which). Some clones in this sample may be carry-over from other donors' samples.

A note on this clone: Germline is not matched at one junction end, which may reflect a read error. The chain is built from TRBV20-1 and TRBJ1-2; a weak D match, TRBD1 (6 bases). CDR3 length: 14 residues. Germline V CDR1 and CDR2: DFQATT, SNEGSKA (reference sequence). The CDR3 bases are TGTAGTGCTTGTCCGGGACACGCTAACTATGGCTACACCTTC. Its protein product is CSACPGHANYGYTF.

As concerns this clone: The junction departs from the called germline gene at one end, perhaps through a read error. The chain is built from TRBV25-1 and TRBJ1-4; D gene ambiguous. The germline gives CDR1 MGHDK, CDR2 SYGVNS. The CDR3 consists of 15 residues. CDR3 coding DNA: TGTGCAAGCAGTGACGCAGAGACAACTAATGAAAAACTGTTGTTT. Amino acids: CASSDAETTNEKLLF.

The chain employs TRBV5-6 and TRBJ2-7; TRBD2 aligns across 8 bases. The CDR3 covers 16 residues. J was trimmed by 3 bases and V by 0 bases; bases with no gene match: 8. Germline V lookup: CDR1 SGHDT, CDR2 YYEEEE. In DNA, the CDR3 is TGTGCCAGCAGCTTGGGTGGGGGTAGCGGGAACTACGAGCAGTACTTC. Its protein product is CASSLGGGSGNYEQYF.

This clone was counted at least ten times. The CDR3 is CASSPGLGFNQPQHF. The CDR3 region has the DNA TGTGCCAGCAGCCCAGGGCTAGGATTCAATCAGCCCCAGCATTTT. This chain uses TRBV5-4 with TRBJ1-5, with D possibly matching TRBD1 (5 bases). This CDR3 comprises 15 residues. V was shortened by 4 bases and J by 3 bases, with 14 bases between the two germline ends. Per germline, CDR1 SGHNT and CDR2 YYREEE (reference sequence).

This clone was seen ten or more times. The V gene is TRBV20-1, the J gene TRBJ2-1, with 10 positions matching TRBD2. The CDR3 spans 14 residues. Per germline, CDR1 DFQATT and CDR2 SNEGSKA (reference sequence). With V trimmed by 3 bases and J by 8 bases, 7 bases remained unmatched. CDR3 sequence reads: CSARWASGSYEQFF. The CDR3 nucleotides read TGCAGTGCTAGGTGGGCTAGCGGGAGCTATGAGCAGTTCTTC.

This clone was observed at least ten times. The V and J genes are TRBV5-4 and TRBJ2-1; TRBD2 might be the D (8 bases). CDR1 and CDR2 (germline): SGHNT, YYREEE (reference sequence). Trimming stripped 4 bases from V and 9 bases from J, with 23 bases between. The CDR3 loop spans 16 amino acids. The CDR3, as DNA: TGTGCCAGCAGCACGGCAGGGGGGACTAGGTGGGGTGAGCAGTTCTTC. Its translation: CASSTAGGTRWGEQFF.

In this sample, this clone turned up many times. The J gene is TRBJ1-5, the V gene TRBV6-2 or TRBV6-3; D unclear. V was trimmed by 2 bases and J by 9 bases, leaving 14 bases between them. CDR1 MNHEY and CDR2 SVGEGT come from the germline V gene. The CDR3 sequence is 14 residues long. The CDR3 loop reads CASSYVASRGPQHF. The CDR3 DNA reads TGTGCCAGCAGTTACGTCGCTTCCCGGGGGCCCCAGCATTTT.

This clone was observed at least ten times. The rearrangement links TRBV5-6 to TRBJ1-6, with D maybe TRBD1 (6 bases). The CDR3 is 14 amino acids. V lost 3 bases and J lost 8, with 12 bases in between. CDR1 is SGHDT and CDR2 is YYEEEE in the germline V gene. The CDR3 DNA reads as TGTGCCAGCAGCTACCTACCAGGGGATTCACCCCTCCACTTT. It is translated as CASSYLPGDSPLHF.

At least ten counts were recorded for this clone. The CDR3, as DNA: TGTGCCATCTCGGAACTAGCGGGAAAGGGTGCCGGGGAGCTGTTTTTT. Translated, it gives CAISELAGKGAGELFF. The chain is built from TRBV27 and TRBJ2-2, with 10 bases identical to TRBD2. Germline-derived CDR1 and CDR2 are MNHEY and SMNVEV (reference sequence). There are 16 residues in the CDR3. V lost 10 bases to trimming and J lost 6 bases; unmatched junction nucleotides: 14.

This clone came up many times. The chain links TRBV24-1 to TRBJ2-1; TRBD2 agrees at 15 bases. V lost 0 bases and J lost 6; bases outside the gene matches: 11. Germline V gene data show CDR1 as KGHDR and CDR2 as SFDVKD. The CDR3 is 20 residues long. Written as DNA, the CDR3 is TGTGCCACCAGTGATTTGCGACGGAGGACTAGCGGGAGGGAGGGCAATGAGCAGTTCTTC. Amino acid sequence: CATSDLRRRTSGREGNEQFF.

Many counts were recorded for this clone. A read error may explain this, as a much larger clone is one base away. Other DNA sequences in the sample encode the same CDR3. This chain links TRBV6-1 with TRBJ1-2; D call uncertain. CDR3 length: 14 residues. V lost 3 bases to trimming and J lost 3 bases, with 11 bases between them. CDR1 MNHNS and CDR2 SASEGT come from the germline V gene. The CDR3 DNA sequence: TGTGCCAGCAGTGAGAGGCCGGACGACTATGGCTACACCTTC. It codes for CASSERPDDYGYTF.

The table lists this clone with many counts. The chain has TRBV9 and TRBJ2-5; TRBD2 aligns across 14 bases. J gave up 4 bases and V 4 bases, and 9 bases lay outside the gene matches. CDR3 size: 17 residues. Germline CDR1 and CDR2: SGDLS and YYNGEE. The CDR3 nucleotides are TGTGCCAGCAGCCCTACGACTAGCGGGAGGGGGGGAGAGACCCAGTACTTC. Amino acids: CASSPTTSGRGGETQYF.

Ten or more counts support this clone. The gene calls are TRBV11-3 and TRBJ2-5; TRBD2 aligns across 8 bases. Germline lookup yields CDR1 SGHNT and CDR2 YENEEA. V was clipped by 2 bases and J by 5 bases; unmatched bases: 7. The CDR3 has 15 residues. CDR3 loop: CASSLTGSGTETQYF. CDR3 in DNA: TGTGCCAGCAGCTTAACGGGTAGCGGGACGGAGACCCAGTACTTC.

This clone was observed many times. CDR3 sequence (DNA): TGCGCCAGCAGCCCCATGCCCCCTGGCACAGATACGCAGTATTTT. It is translated as CASSPMPPGTDTQYF. The chain carries TRBV5-1 and TRBJ2-3; the D is unclear. The V end lost 4 bases, the J end lost 1 base, and 13 bases lay between the germline ends. The germline gives CDR1 SGHRS, CDR2 YFSETQ. This CDR3 comprises 15 residues.

Details on this clone: At one end, the junction sequence differs from germline, possibly due to a read error. The chain is built from TRBV11-2 and TRBJ2-1; TRBD2 might be the D (6 bases). Germline CDR1 SGHAT, CDR2 FQNNGV. The CDR3 contains 15 residues. In DNA, the CDR3 is TGTGCCAACAGCCAAGGGAGCACCAGGGAGGATGAGCAGTTCTTC. This sequence encodes CANSQGSTREDEQFF.

This clone occurred many times. This chain links TRBV11-1 with TRBJ1-3, with 9 bases identical to TRBD1. The CDR3 consists of 16 residues. V was clipped by 5 bases and J by 4 bases; unmatched bases: 9. Germline CDR1 is SGHAT and CDR2 is FQDESV (reference sequence). The CDR3 sequence is CASSPYRGQEGNTIYF. DNA for the CDR3: TGTGCCAGCAGCCCTTACAGGGGGCAGGAGGGAAACACCATATATTTT.

The CDR3 sequence: CASSLYPGVSTF. The CDR3 DNA is TGTGCCAGCAGCTTATACCCCGGGGTATCCACCTTC. The chain links TRBV7-9 to TRBJ1-2; no clear D. The CDR3 totals 12 residues. Trimming pared 2 bases from V and 13 bases from J, leaving 14 bases between. Germline CDR1 and CDR2: SEHNR and FQNEAQ (reference sequence).

Details on this clone: Being one base from a much bigger clone, this may be a read error. The chain is built from TRBV5-1 and TRBJ2-3; possibly TRBD2 for D (6 bases). The CDR3 totals 15 residues. CDR1 is SGHRS and CDR2 is YFSETQ in the germline V gene. The CDR3 here is CSSSLAGPSTDTQYF. CDR3 coding DNA: TGCTCCAGCAGCTTGGCGGGACCGAGCACAGATACGCAGTATTTT.

This clone was found many times. The rearrangement uses TRBV28 and TRBJ1-2, with a possible D match to TRBD1 (5 bases). Trimming cost V 1 base and J 8 bases, with 11 bases left between them. This CDR3 is 13 amino acids long. Germline V lookup: CDR1 MDHEN, CDR2 SYDVKM. The CDR3 DNA follows: TGTGCCAGCAGTTTATCAGGGTACGACGGCTACACCTTC. It yields the protein CASSLSGYDGYTF.

This clone was counted at least ten times. V is TRBV27 and J is TRBJ1-5; a weak D match, TRBD1 (5 bases). Germline V CDR1 and CDR2: MNHEY, SMNVEV (reference sequence). Trimming removed 2 bases at V and 0 bases at J, with 14 bases between. The CDR3 loop spans 17 amino acids. CDR3 in DNA: TGTGCCAGCAGTTTACGCGGGGCTACTCATAGCAATCAGCCCCAGCATTTT. It translates to CASSLRGATHSNQPQHF.

This clone was seen at least ten times. This chain uses TRBV5-4 with TRBJ1-5; no clear D. Germline V gene data show CDR1 as SGHNT and CDR2 as YYREEE (reference sequence). The CDR3 sequence is 14 residues long. The V end lost 0 bases, the J end lost 3 bases, and 7 bases lay between the germline ends. The CDR3 here is CASSLAGTNQPQHF. The CDR3 nucleotides read TGTGCCAGCAGCTTGGCTGGAACCAATCAGCCCCAGCATTTT.

This clone appeared many times. V gene TRBV6-2 or TRBV6-3 combines with J gene TRBJ2-6, with 10 bases fitting TRBD1. This CDR3 has 17 residues. Germline V gene sequence: CDR1 MNHEY, CDR2 SVGEGT. The V gene end was trimmed by 6 bases and the J gene end by 0 bases; junction bases not matched to a gene: 5. For the CDR3, the DNA is TGTGCCAGCAGCCCAAGGGACAGGGGCTCTGGGGCCAACGTCCTGACTTTC. It codes for CASSPRDRGSGANVLTF.

This clone appeared many times. The chain has TRBV11-2 and TRBJ2-7; D not certain. Germline CDR1 is SGHAT and CDR2 is FQNNGV. The CDR3 covers 11 residues. Trimming pared 1 base from V and 7 bases from J, leaving 5 bases between. This CDR3 reads CASSLAKEQYF. The CDR3 coding sequence is TGTGCCAGCAGCTTAGCAAAAGAGCAGTACTTC. Full variable domain (outside the CDR3, taken from reference TRBV11-2 and TRBJ2-7): EAGVAQSPRYKIIEKRQSVAFWCNPISGHATLYWYQQILGQGPKLLIQFQNNGVVDDSQLPKDRFSAERLKGVDSTLKIQPAKLEDSAVYLCASSLAKEQYFGPGTRLTVT.

This chain links TRBV6-5 with TRBJ1-6; 9 bases align to TRBD1. The CDR3 sequence is 16 residues long. J was trimmed by 7 bases and V by 0 bases; bases with no gene match: 4. CDR1 and CDR2 from the germline V gene are MNHEY and SVGAGI. DNA of the CDR3: TGTGCCAGCAGTTACTCGGGGGACAGGGTCAATTCACCCCTCCACTTT. Amino acids: CASSYSGDRVNSPLHF.

This chain connects TRBV7-2 to TRBJ1-2; D is uncertain. Germline-derived CDR1 and CDR2 are SGHTA and FQGNSA. V dropped 4 bases and J dropped 8 bases, with 11 bases sitting between them. This CDR3 has 12 residues. For the CDR3, the DNA is TGTGCCAGCAGCTCGCAGGTGGTGGGCTACACCTTC. It yields the protein CASSSQVVGYTF.

At least ten counts were recorded for this clone. The V and J genes are TRBV2 and TRBJ2-1; TRBD2 matches 8 bases. The CDR3 runs 11 residues. V was pared by 4 bases and J by 16 bases, with 6 bases of the junction left unmatched. CDR1 SNHLY and CDR2 FYNNEI come from the germline V gene. CDR3 sequence reads: CASSGGTRGFF. CDR3 DNA sequence: TGTGCCAGCAGTGGTGGGACTAGGGGATTCTTC.

This clone has at least ten counts. The CDR3 protein is CASSSFGTSYNEQFF. The CDR3 region has the DNA TGTGCCAGCAGCTCATTCGGGACCTCCTACAATGAGCAGTTCTTC. This rearrangement joins TRBV7-9 to TRBJ2-1, with D perhaps TRBD1 or TRBD2 (5 bases each). Trimming took off 4 bases at V and 0 bases at J, with 10 bases between the two ends. There are 15 residues in the CDR3. CDR1 is SEHNR, CDR2 FQNEAQ, per germline (reference sequence).

This clone was recorded many times. The chain has TRBV5-1 and TRBJ2-7; D possibly corresponds to TRBD1 (6 bases). V lost 1 base to trimming and J lost 1 base, with 9 bases between them. Germline V CDR1 and CDR2: SGHRS, YFSETQ. The CDR3 consists of 14 residues. The CDR3 spells CASSLTGTSYEQYF. The CDR3 DNA reads as TGCGCCAGCAGCTTGACAGGGACGTCCTACGAGCAGTACTTC.

At least ten counts were recorded for this clone. The V call is TRBV6-2 or TRBV6-3, the J call TRBJ2-3, with D tentatively TRBD1 (5 bases). CDR1 and CDR2 from the germline V gene are MNHEY and SVGEGT. V was pared by 6 bases and J by 3 bases, with 10 bases between. The CDR3 runs to 13 residues. CDR3 nucleotides: TGTGCCAGCAGCCCCAGGGAAACAGATACGCAGTATTTT. Its protein is CASSPRETDTQYF.

As for this clone: At one boundary the junction diverges from the germline segment, which might be a read error. At the DNA level, this CDR3 is encoded by other sequences in the same sample as well. The chain carries TRBV30 and TRBJ2-7, with D unresolved. The CDR3 has 12 residues. Germline CDR1 reads GTSNPN; CDR2 reads SVGIG (reference sequence). Here the CDR3 reads CAWSEFDIEQYF. CDR3 coding DNA: TGTGCCTGGAGTGAATTTGATATCGAGCAATACTTC.

The chain employs TRBV5-1 and TRBJ2-1; 12 bases align to TRBD2. V lost 4 bases to trimming and J lost 5 bases; unmatched junction nucleotides: 4. The CDR3 length is 15 residues. Germline V gene lookup returns CDR1 SGHRS and CDR2 YFSETQ. In DNA form, the CDR3 reads TGCGCCAGCAGCCCCCGACTAGCGGGAGACAATGAGCAGTTCTTC. Its protein is CASSPRLAGDNEQFF.